Following are 23 T cell receptor beta chains from one sample sequenced in a study of T cells in Graves' hyperthyroidism and ophthalmopathy. The investigators amplified TCR beta CDR3 regions from RNA transcripts. The HTBI set primed first-round TCR CDR3 RT-PCR. TCRdb ran MiXCR on the multiplex PCR reads and lists one entry per CDR3 protein. This table has about 400,000 distinct CDR3 sequences, approximately 14% appearing once. The sample comprised blood. The source of these receptors is a woman between 18 and 29 years old with Graves' hyperthyroidism.

This clonotype was detected many times. The chain recombines TRBV6-2 or TRBV6-3 with TRBJ2-1; 8 positions agree with TRBD2. The V gene's germline CDR1 is MNHEY and CDR2 SVGEGT. Trimming cost V 4 bases and J 3 bases; bases outside gene matches: 5. The CDR3 loop spans 15 amino acids. CDR3 loop: CASSSLAGNYNEQFF. CDR3 bases: TGTGCCAGCAGTTCCTTAGCGGGGAACTACAATGAGCAGTTCTTC.

At least ten counts were recorded for this clonotype. The chain carries TRBV2 and TRBJ1-2; possibly TRBD1 for D (6 bases). CDR1 is SNHLY, CDR2 FYNNEI, per germline. The CDR3 sequence is 13 residues long. Between the trimmed V and J ends, which lost 8 bases and 0 bases, there was a span of 10 bases. In DNA form, the CDR3 reads TGTGCCAGCCGCAGGGGCCCTAACTATGGCTACACCTTC. Residues: CASRRGPNYGYTF.

This clonotype appeared a few times. This chain uses TRBV10-3 with TRBJ2-5; D perhaps matches TRBD2 (6 bases). The length of the CDR3 is 16 residues. Trimming removed 3 bases at V and 0 bases at J, with 14 bases between. Germline CDR1 ENHRY, CDR2 SYGVKD. The CDR3 loop reads CAISDPGTGNQETQYF. In DNA form, the CDR3 reads TGTGCCATCAGTGACCCCGGGACTGGGAACCAAGAGACCCAGTACTTC.

The chain combines TRBV14 with TRBJ1-2; D gene unclear. The CDR3 length is 14 residues. The V end was cut by 0 bases, the J end by 7 bases, with 12 bases between. Germline CDR1 SGHDN, CDR2 FVKESK. This chain's CDR3 is CASSQELAGIGYTF. In DNA, the CDR3 is TGTGCCAGCAGCCAAGAGCTGGCCGGGATTGGCTACACCTTC.

This clonotype was seen many times. The V gene is TRBV6-2 or TRBV6-3, the J gene TRBJ2-5; weak D call: TRBD1 (6 bases). The germline V and J ends were trimmed by 0 bases and 3 bases, with 14 bases remaining between them. In germline, CDR1 is MNHEY, CDR2 SVGEGT. The CDR3 contains 16 residues. The chain's CDR3 is CASSYSRQGLKETQYF. CDR3 sequence (DNA): TGTGCCAGCAGTTACTCGAGGCAGGGGCTGAAAGAGACCCAGTACTTC.

This chain connects TRBV28 to TRBJ1-1, with D possibly TRBD1 on 5 matching bases. Germline V gene lookup returns CDR1 MDHEN and CDR2 SYDVKM. Trimming shortened V by 8 bases and J by 1 base, and 14 bases separated the two germline ends. The CDR3 has 14 residues. CDR3 residues: CASDSGATNTEAFF. CDR3 sequence (DNA): TGTGCCAGCGACTCCGGGGCAACGAACACTGAAGCTTTCTTT.

This clonotype was recorded many times. The rearrangement links TRBV5-6 to TRBJ2-2; 11 bases agree with TRBD2. Per germline, CDR1 SGHDT and CDR2 YYEEEE. The CDR3 is 16 residues long. V gave up 2 bases and J gave up 8 bases; unmatched junction bases: 8. CDR3 sequence (DNA): TGTGCCAGCAGCTTTTTAGCGGGAGGGCCAGAAGGGGAGCTGTTTTTT. Amino acids: CASSFLAGGPEGELFF.

This clonotype showed up many times. The chain combines TRBV9 with TRBJ2-5; tentative D call: TRBD2 (5 bases). Trimming pared 0 bases from V and 3 bases from J, leaving 12 bases between. Looked up from germline, CDR1 is SGDLS and CDR2 is YYNGEE. The CDR3 is 15 amino acids. The DNA for the CDR3 is TGTGCCAGCAGCGTAGAGGACGGGAACAAAGAGACCCAGTACTTC. Translated: CASSVEDGNKETQYF.

This clonotype was counted a few times. The rearrangement joins TRBV14 to TRBJ1-1; D not resolved. V dropped 1 base and J dropped 3 bases, with 6 bases sitting between them. Looked up from germline, CDR1 is SGHDN and CDR2 is FVKESK. The CDR3 totals 13 residues. The DNA of the CDR3 is TGTGCCAGCAGCCAAGGACTGGACACTGAAGCTTTCTTT. Translating it yields CASSQGLDTEAFF.

This clonotype was observed at least ten times. The chain carries TRBV5-6 and TRBJ2-1; D may be TRBD2 (6 bases). This CDR3 spans 13 amino acids. V shed 4 bases and J shed 5 bases, with 10 bases lying between them. Germline V lookup: CDR1 SGHDT, CDR2 YYEEEE. CDR3 bases: TGTGCCAGCAGCCGGGGGAGAAACAATGAGCAGTTCTTC. Amino acids: CASSRGRNNEQFF.

This clonotype appeared a few times. This chain uses TRBV7-2 with TRBJ1-4; D ambiguous. The V end was cut by 3 bases, the J end by 4 bases, with 12 bases between. The CDR3 sequence is 15 residues long. The germline V gene has CDR1 SGHTA and CDR2 FQGNSA. The CDR3 spells CASSFKRAINEKLFF. CDR3 nucleotide sequence: TGTGCCAGCAGCTTCAAGAGGGCCATTAATGAAAAACTGTTTTTT.

This clonotype was detected ten times or more. This chain joins TRBV3-1 and TRBJ2-5; tentative D call: TRBD2 (6 bases). CDR1 LGHDT and CDR2 YNNKEL come from the germline V gene (reference sequence). There are 14 residues in the CDR3. The ends were cut back, 5 bases at V and 3 bases at J, with 13 bases in the middle. CDR3 coding DNA: TGTGCCAGCAGCTCCCAGACTAGTGAAGAGACCCAGTACTTC. Residues: CASSSQTSEETQYF.

Notes on this clonotype: This clone may be a read error of a much larger clone one base away. The chain couples TRBV29-1 to TRBJ1-1, with TRBD1 matching over 7 bases. This CDR3 contains 13 residues. Germline CDR1 and CDR2: SQVTM and ANQGSEA. V shed 7 bases and J 0 bases; nucleotides not matched to a gene: 5. The chain's CDR3 is CSAARGMNTEAFF. DNA of the CDR3: TGCAGCGCTGCCAGGGGGATGAACACTGAAGCTTTCTTT.

As regards this clonotype: A read error may explain this, as a much larger clone is one base away. The rearrangement uses TRBV3-1 and TRBJ2-7; possibly TRBD1 for D (6 bases). The CDR3 contains 13 residues. Per germline, CDR1 LGHDT and CDR2 YNNKEL (reference sequence). V lost 1 base, J lost 6 bases, and 10 bases lay in between. The CDR3 here is CASSQARGTEQYF. The DNA for the CDR3 is TGTGCCAGCAGCCAAGCCAGGGGTACCGAGCAGTACTTC.

The chain employs TRBV6-1 and TRBJ1-3, with D unresolved. The CDR3 sequence is 15 residues long. With 3 bases removed from V and 6 bases from J, the gap between germline ends came to 15 bases. Germline V gene sequence: CDR1 MNHNS, CDR2 SASEGT. The CDR3 loop is CASSDPRGEENTIYF. In DNA, the CDR3 is TGTGCCAGCAGTGACCCCCGAGGAGAGGAAAACACCATATATTTT.

This clonotype was found a few times. J is TRBJ1-5 and V is TRBV6-1; possible D gene TRBD1, 5 bases. Germline CDR1 and CDR2: MNHNS and SASEGT. Trimming took 2 bases from V and 3 from J, leaving 17 bases between them. The CDR3 consists of 17 residues. CDR3 nucleotides: TGTGCCAGCAGTGAATTGTTAGGGGCTCGAGACAATCAGCCCCAGCATTTT. Translating gives CASSELLGARDNQPQHF.

This clonotype was observed many times. The rearrangement links TRBV6-2 or TRBV6-3 to TRBJ2-7, with D possibly matching TRBD1 (6 bases). Deletions cut 2 bases from V and 0 bases from J, with 14 bases between. The CDR3 is 16 amino acids. CDR1 is MNHEY, CDR2 SVGEGT, per germline. CDR3 region: CASSYDRFASSYEQYF. The CDR3 DNA reads TGTGCCAGCAGTTACGACAGGTTCGCGAGCTCCTACGAGCAGTACTTC.

This clonotype was observed many times. This chain joins TRBV7-2 and TRBJ1-1, with 9 positions matching TRBD1. The V gene's germline CDR1 is SGHTA and CDR2 FQGNSA. Trimming took 3 bases from V and 10 from J; bases not matched to a gene: 3. The CDR3 sequence is 12 residues long. The CDR3 spells CASSLGTGRAFF. In DNA, the CDR3 is TGTGCCAGCAGCTTGGGGACAGGGAGAGCTTTCTTT.

This clonotype was seen repeatedly, ten times or more. This chain uses TRBV3-1 with TRBJ2-7; D remains unclear. The CDR3 length is 12 residues. The ends were cut back, 4 bases at V and 6 bases at J, with 10 bases in the middle. The germline CDR1 and CDR2 sequences are LGHDT and YNNKEL (reference sequence). The CDR3 DNA reads TGTGCCAGCAGCCGAAAGATGGGCGAGCAGTACTTC. It specifies CASSRKMGEQYF.

As to this clonotype: This may stem from a read error, because a much larger clone lies one nucleotide away. This sequence joins TRBV10-3 and TRBJ1-1; a weak D match, TRBD1 (6 bases). Trimming took 6 bases from V and 4 from J, leaving 12 bases between them. The CDR3 extends over 13 amino acids. The germline V gene has CDR1 ENHRY and CDR2 SYGVKD. The CDR3 here is CAIRAGGGTEAFF. The DNA for the CDR3 is TGTGCCATCAGAGCGGGAGGGGGCACTGAAGCTTTCTTT.

This clonotype was picked up a small number of times. V is TRBV5-4 and J is TRBJ2-7, with unresolved D. CDR3 length equals 11 residues. Trimming stripped 2 bases from V and 7 bases from J, with 7 bases between. CDR1 is SGHNT, CDR2 YYREEE, per germline (reference sequence). The CDR3, as DNA: TGTGCCAGCAGCTTTAATGGAGAGCAGTACTTC. As protein: CASSFNGEQYF.

This clonotype was seen only a few times. The V call is TRBV6-5, the J call TRBJ2-7, with D possibly matching TRBD2 (6 bases). The CDR3 has 13 residues. CDR1 and CDR2 from the germline V gene are MNHEY and SVGAGI. V was shortened by 4 bases and J by 1 base, with 8 bases between the two germline ends. CDR3 residues: CASSSGESYEQYF. The CDR3 coding sequence is TGTGCCAGCAGTTCGGGGGAATCCTACGAGCAGTACTTC.

There are many counts of this clonotype. The V and J genes are TRBV7-8 and TRBJ2-3; D unresolved. The CDR3 length is 12 residues. CDR1 is SGHVS, CDR2 FQNEAQ, per germline. Trimming stripped 8 bases from V and 2 bases from J, with 8 bases between. CDR3 region: CASGPDTDTQYF. The CDR3 DNA reads TGTGCCAGCGGACCTGACACAGATACGCAGTATTTT.